A selection of T cell receptor beta chains follows, all from one sample in a study of CD8 T cells in ankylosing spondylitis. TCRdb ran MiXCR on the 5' RACE reads and lists one entry per CDR3 protein. The data contain about 210,000 distinct CDR3 sequences, about 7% of them singletons. The sample taken for sequencing was blood, either unsorted or a sorted T cell fraction (not recorded which). These receptor sequences come from a male donor with ankylosing spondylitis. Both conserved end residues are part of each CDR3. D genes are given only for firm matches. Some rows have no size entry. The others give once, few or many, or a class for an expanded clone.

J gene	V gene	D gene	clone size	CDR3 protein	CDR3 DNA
TRBJ2-7	TRBV9	NA	many	CASSKVDGSREQYF	TGTGCCAGCAGCAAGGTGGACGGATCCCGCGAGCAGTACTTC
TRBJ2-1	TRBV5-1	NA	many	CASSHPGKDINEQFF	TGCGCCAGCTCACATCCCGGGAAAGATATCAATGAGCAGTTCTTC
TRBJ1-1	TRBV5-1	NA	many	CASSVERRSEAFF	TGCGCCAGCAGCGTGGAAAGACGGAGTGAAGCTTTCTTT
TRBJ2-7	TRBV5-4	NA	NA	CASSFGRRGDEQYF	TGTGCCAGCAGCTTTGGACGGCGGGGTGACGAGCAGTACTTC
TRBJ1-2	TRBV27	NA	many	CASSSHAGAINYGYTF	TGTGCCAGCAGTTCGCATGCAGGGGCGATTAACTATGGCTACACCTTC
TRBJ1-3	TRBV12-3/TRBV12-4	TRBD1	many	CASSLGGGAAGNTIYF	TGTGCCAGCAGTTTAGGAGGGGGCGCGGCTGGAAACACCATATATTTT
TRBJ1-1	TRBV12-3/TRBV12-4	NA	many	CASTISRSNTEAFF	TGTGCCAGCACCATCTCTAGGTCGAACACTGAAGCTTTCTTT
TRBJ2-2	TRBV27	NA	NA	CASLLAERSTGELFF	TGTGCCAGCCTCCTAGCAGAGAGAAGTACCGGGGAGCTGTTTTTT
TRBJ2-7	TRBV28	NA	NA	CASSLGGSGEQYF	TGTGCCAGCAGTTTGGGCGGATCTGGCGAGCAGTACTTC
TRBJ2-7	TRBV9	TRBD1	few	CASSVRWDRVVNEQYF	TGTGCCAGCAGCGTGAGGTGGGACAGAGTGGTTAACGAGCAGTACTTC
TRBJ2-1	TRBV20-1	NA	once	CSANQQEGYNEQFF	TGCAGTGCTAATCAACAAGAGGGATACAATGAGCAGTTCTTC
TRBJ2-7	TRBV7-9	TRBD2	NA	CASRPTSGEQYF	TGTGCCAGCAGGCCCACTAGCGGCGAGCAGTACTTC
TRBJ2-1	TRBV29-1	NA	many	CSVEGVSSYNEQFF	TGCAGCGTGGAAGGCGTGAGCTCCTACAATGAGCAGTTCTTC
TRBJ2-3	TRBV7-9	TRBD2	many	CASSLQLAGGDTDTQYF	TGTGCCAGCAGCTTACAACTAGCGGGGGGCGACACAGATACGCAGTATTTT
TRBJ2-1	TRBV12-3/TRBV12-4	TRBD1	many	CASSSRGAGGRNEQFF	TGTGCCAGCAGTTCCAGGGGGGCAGGGGGCCGCAATGAGCAGTTCTTC
TRBJ2-7	TRBV4-3	NA	many	CASSQERWAREQYF	TGCGCCAGCAGCCAGGAGAGGTGGGCTCGCGAGCAGTACTTC
TRBJ1-2	TRBV7-9	NA	many	CASTTYVGLDYGYTF	TGTGCCAGCACCACATATGTGGGATTGGATTATGGCTACACCTTC
TRBJ1-6	TRBV28	NA	NA	CASSATRGDSPLHF	TGTGCCAGCAGTGCCACTAGGGGGGACTCACCCCTCCACTTT
TRBJ1-1	TRBV6-5	TRBD1	many	CASSYSSGGTEAFF	TGTGCCAGCAGTTACTCGTCAGGGGGCACTGAAGCTTTCTTT
TRBJ2-4	TRBV5-6	NA	many	CASSLEGAPNIQYF	TGTGCCAGCAGCTTGGAGGGAGCCCCAAACATTCAGTACTTC
TRBJ2-2	TRBV5-6	NA	few	CASSSDRNTGELFF	TGTGCCAGCAGCTCGGACAGGAACACCGGGGAGCTGTTTTTT
TRBJ2-7	TRBV4-3	TRBD1	few	CASSQEGQGLYEQYF	TGCGCCAGCAGCCAAGAGGGACAGGGGCTCTACGAGCAGTACTTC
TRBJ1-5	TRBV27	NA	many	CASSLLGESNQPQHF	TGTGCCAGCAGTCTATTGGGTGAAAGCAATCAGCCCCAGCATTTT
TRBJ2-1	TRBV10-2	TRBD2	many	CASSDAGGEQFF	TGCGCCAGCAGTGATGCGGGAGGGGAGCAGTTCTTC
TRBJ1-5	TRBV6-2/TRBV6-3	NA	NA	CASGVLVRQPQHF	TGTGCCAGCGGGGTCCTCGTTCGTCAGCCCCAGCATTTT
TRBJ2-7	TRBV5-6	NA	once	CASSSGPDLYEQYF	TGTGCCAGCAGCTCCGGGCCAGACCTCTACGAGCAGTACTTC
TRBJ2-7	TRBV28	NA	many	CATSGTDAYEQYF	TGTGCCACCTCCGGGACTGATGCCTACGAGCAGTACTTC
TRBJ2-1	TRBV12-3/TRBV12-4	NA	many	CASSPGAQFF	TGTGCCAGCAGTCCTGGGGCTCAGTTCTTC
TRBJ2-7	TRBV20-1	TRBD2	many	CSAGRREVSYEQYF	TGCAGTGCTGGAAGGCGGGAGGTTTCCTACGAGCAGTACTTC
TRBJ2-7	TRBV6-2/TRBV6-3	NA	NA	CASSEPRQTAYEQYF	TGTGCCAGCTCGGAGCCGAGACAGACGGCCTACGAGCAGTACTTC
TRBJ2-7	TRBV19	TRBD1	few	CASSPIRDRGYGRDTYEQYF	TGTGCCAGTAGCCCTATCCGGGACAGGGGGTACGGGAGGGATACCTACGAGCAGTACTTC
TRBJ2-2	TRBV6-2/TRBV6-3	NA	many	CASSQGEETGELFF	TGTGCCAGCAGTCAGGGGGAGGAAACCGGGGAGCTGTTTTTT
TRBJ2-2	TRBV12-3/TRBV12-4	TRBD1	few	CASRAPGQVIGELFF	TGTGCCAGCAGGGCACCGGGACAGGTGATCGGGGAGCTGTTTTTT
TRBJ2-7	TRBV29-1	NA	many	CSVEDSRAYEQYF	TGCAGCGTTGAAGATTCAAGGGCCTACGAGCAGTACTTC
TRBJ2-5	TRBV7-2	NA	many	CASSLRRIQETQYF	TGTGCCAGCAGTCTTCGTCGGATCCAAGAGACCCAGTACTTC
TRBJ1-1	TRBV6-2/TRBV6-3	NA	many	CASSYSRNTEAFF	TGTGCCAGCAGTTACTCGCGGAACACTGAAGCTTTCTTT
TRBJ1-4	TRBV7-9	TRBD1	many	CASSSDRGGEKLFF	TGTGCCAGCAGCTCCGACAGGGGAGGCGAAAAACTGTTTTTT
TRBJ2-1	TRBV7-9	NA	many	CASSLTENNEQFF	TGTGCCAGCAGCTTAACAGAGAACAATGAGCAGTTCTTC
TRBJ2-5	TRBV27	TRBD2	many	CASSSASGRFLQETQYF	TGTGCCAGCAGTTCGGCAAGCGGGAGGTTCCTCCAAGAGACCCAGTACTTC
TRBJ2-7	TRBV5-5	TRBD2	NA	CASTPAGGAFYEQYF	TGTGCCAGCACCCCCGCCGGGGGGGCCTTCTACGAGCAGTACTTC
TRBJ2-5	TRBV20-1	TRBD1	many	CSAQGQGRGQETQYF	TGCAGTGCTCAGGGACAGGGGAGAGGACAAGAGACCCAGTACTTC
TRBJ2-2	TRBV7-9	TRBD2	many	CASSPPGLAPWELFF	TGTGCCAGCAGCCCGCCGGGACTAGCGCCCTGGGAGCTGTTTTTT
TRBJ1-5	TRBV4-3	NA	few	CASSQGLGRNQPQHF	TGCGCCAGCAGCCAAGGGTTGGGACGCAATCAGCCCCAGCATTTT
TRBJ1-1	TRBV7-9	NA	NA	CASSLPGWNTEAFF	TGTGCCAGCAGCTTACCAGGGTGGAACACTGAAGCTTTCTTT
TRBJ1-5	TRBV6-1	NA	once	CASSDGGDQPQHF	TGTGCCAGCAGTGATGGAGGAGATCAGCCCCAGCATTTT
TRBJ1-4	TRBV5-5	NA	NA	CASSSGPQPTNEKLFF	TGTGCCAGCAGCTCCGGACCCCAACCAACTAATGAAAAACTGTTTTTT
TRBJ1-1	TRBV9	NA	many	CASSVQGITEAFF	TGTGCCAGCAGCGTACAGGGAATCACTGAAGCTTTCTTT
TRBJ2-1	TRBV6-2/TRBV6-3	NA	many	CASSRSPGLLVYNEQFF	TGTGCCAGCTCTCGCTCGCCGGGACTTCTCGTCTACAATGAGCAGTTCTTC
TRBJ2-7	TRBV4-3	NA	many	CASSQESPRVVSYEQYF	TGCGCCAGCAGCCAAGAAAGTCCTAGGGTGGTCTCCTACGAGCAGTACTTC
TRBJ2-1	TRBV3-1	TRBD2	NA	CASSQDLADNDEQFF	TGTGCCAGCAGCCAAGATCTAGCGGACAATGATGAGCAGTTCTTC
TRBJ2-2	TRBV7-9	NA	many	CASSLDRGAGTGELFF	TGTGCCAGCAGCTTAGATCGGGGGGCAGGCACCGGGGAGCTGTTTTTT
TRBJ2-7	TRBV7-9	NA	many	CASSRVLAYEQYF	TGTGCCAGCAGCCGAGTCCTAGCGTACGAGCAGTACTTC
TRBJ2-2	TRBV2	TRBD1	many	CASIYMAGTGAGELFF	TGTGCCAGCATCTATATGGCCGGGACAGGGGCCGGGGAGCTGTTTTTT
TRBJ2-7	TRBV27	NA	NA	CASSLEGYIDEQYF	TGTGCCAGCAGTTTAGAGGGCTACATTGACGAGCAGTACTTC
TRBJ2-2	TRBV6-1	NA	NA	CASSVHGSSGELFF	TGTGCCAGCAGTGTCCACGGTTCCTCCGGGGAGCTGTTTTTT